This T cell receptor beta chain derives from a study of vaccination effects on CD4 cells after COVID-19. The CDR3 is 13 amino acids. The germline gives CDR1 KGHSH, CDR2 LQKENI. Trimming took 6 bases from V and 8 from J; bases not matched to a gene: 4. Following 10 days of culture, CD4+ T cells were isolated. Profiling relied on immunoSEQ multiplex PCR, and the TCRdb table lists in-frame clones only, not all of them. This table holds 70,000 to 75,000 clones, roughly three quarters found once. Comment on this clone: Antigen unknown.

The sequencing here drew on CD4+ T cells from PBMCs cultured without peptide, taken before COVID-19 vaccination. The chain joins TRBV18 to TRBJ2-4; 10 bases are shared with TRBD1. This sequence was found in a human donor who received a COVID-19 vaccine. The DNA for the CDR3 is TGTGCCAGCTCCCCCGGGACAGGGGACATTCAGTACTTC. It yields the protein CASSPGTGDIQYF.